A selection of T cell receptor beta chains follows, all from one sample in a study of blood T cell repertoires in COVID-19. Sequencing used immunoSEQ multiplex PCR; TCRdb keeps in-frame clones, though not all of them. The sample consists of 120,000 to 150,000 clones, roughly 84% of them appearing once. Sequenced: peripheral blood. The receptors stem from a human donor in a cohort sampled during active COVID-19. Each CDR3 is given with its conserved first and last residue. A D gene is named only where the DNA matches it firmly. Part of the rows lack a size; the others show once, few, many or a class for expanded clones.

TRBV9	TRBJ2-3	NA	NA	TGTGCCAGCAGCGTAGCTACAATCGGAGGGGGCCGGGGAGATACGCAGTATTTT	CASSVATIGGGRGDTQYF
TRBV12-2	TRBJ1-5	NA	NA	TGTGCAAGTCGCTTAGTAAGGGGACAGGATTGGTGTCAGCCCCAGCATTTT	CASRLVRGQDWCQPQHF
TRBV5-1	TRBJ2-1	TRBD1	NA	TGCGCCAGCAGCTTGGCCGACAGGGTCAGTGAGCAGTTCTTC	CASSLADRVSEQFF
TRBV4-3	TRBJ1-5	NA	NA	TGCGCCAGCAGCCAAGATTCCCGGTCCCCAAATCAGCCCCAGCATTTT	CASSQDSRSPNQPQHF
TRBV3-1/TRBV3-2	TRBJ1-5	NA	once	TGTGCCAGCAGCCCCGGGGGACTTCTGAGTCAGCCCCAGCATTTT	CASSPGGLLSQPQHF
TRBV3-1/TRBV3-2	TRBJ2-7	NA	NA	TGTGCCAGCAGCCAAGTTACCGGGGGGCAGTTTGAGCAGTACTTC	CASSQVTGGQFEQYF
TRBV5-1	TRBJ2-3	NA	NA	TGCGCCAGCAGGTCTAGCATGAATACAGATACGCAGTATTTT	CASRSSMNTDTQYF
TRBV6-4	TRBJ1-6	NA	NA	TGTGCCAGCAGTGAATTCAGGGGTAATTCACCCCTCCACTTT	CASSEFRGNSPLHF
TRBV19	TRBJ2-7	NA	NA	TGTGCCAGTAGCCGTCGGACAGAGAGCTCCTACGAGCAGTACTTC	CASSRRTESSYEQYF
TRBV4-1	TRBJ2-7	TRBD2	NA	TGCGCCAGCAGCCAAGCCAGCGGGGGGTTATACGAGCAGTACTTC	CASSQASGGLYEQYF
TRBV2	TRBJ2-7	NA	once	TGTGCCAGCAGTGAGGCGGGCTGGAGCTCCTACGAGCAGTACTTC	CASSEAGWSSYEQYF